These 6 T cell receptor beta chains share one sample of origin, sequenced in a study of beta chain features in type 1 diabetes. Study-wide points: Patients with Type 1 diabetes showed moderately but significantly shorter TCRB CDR3s in all four CD4+ subsets.

Which antigens these TCRs recognize remains unknown. The entirety of the isolated RNA underwent reverse transcription, so expressed TCRB transcripts were sequenced. Profiled with immunoSEQ multiplex PCR; TCRdb holds only in-frame clones, not every one. The sample records some 170,000 clones, approximately 62% being singletons. Input material: naive CD4+ T cells from blood. The receptors derive from a man aged 25-40 years with type 1 diabetes.

There are a few counts of this clone. The chain has TRBV30 and TRBJ1-5; D possibly corresponds to TRBD1 (5 bases). V was pared by 3 bases and J by 4 bases, with 10 bases between. The CDR3 runs 13 residues. Germline assignment: CDR1 GTSNPN and CDR2 SVGIG (reference sequence). CDR3 nucleotides: TGTGCCTGGAGCAGGGAAGAAAATCAGCCCCAGCATTTT. It translates to CAWSREENQPQHF.

The chain joins TRBV2 to TRBJ1-2, with TRBD1 as a possible D gene (6 bases). The V end was cut by 4 bases, the J end by 2 bases, with 8 bases between. CDR1 SNHLY and CDR2 FYNNEI come from the germline V gene. This CDR3 comprises 13 residues. CDR3: CASSADRNYGYTF. Here the CDR3 DNA reads TGTGCCAGCAGTGCGGACAGAAACTATGGCTACACCTTC. Variable domain in full (rest from reference TRBV2 and TRBJ1-2): EPEVTQTPSHQVTQMGQEVILRCVPISNHLYFYWYRQILGQKVEFLVSFYNNEISEKSEIFDDQFSVERPDGSNFTLKIRSTKLEDSAMYFCASSADRNYGYTFGSGTRLTVV.

This chain connects TRBV14 to TRBJ2-1; 11 bases map to TRBD2. The CDR3 totals 13 residues. Looked up from germline, CDR1 is SGHDN and CDR2 is FVKESK. Losses at the gene ends were 0 bases for V and 13 bases for J; bases not matched to a gene: 2. The CDR3 DNA reads as TGTGCCAGCAGCCAAGACCTAGCGGGGGGTCAGTTCTTC. Translating gives CASSQDLAGGQFF. The whole variable domain, remainder taken from reference TRBV14 and TRBJ2-1, is EAGVTQFPSHSVIEKGQTVTLRCDPISGHDNLYWYRRVMGKEIKFLLHFVKESKQDESGMPNNRFLAERTGGTYSTLKVQPAELEDSGVYFCASSQDLAGGQFFGPGTRLTVL.

This sequence joins TRBV30 and TRBJ2-7; a weak D match, TRBD2 (6 bases). The CDR3 length is 12 residues. V lost 5 bases, J lost 2 bases, and 10 bases lay in between. CDR1 GTSNPN and CDR2 SVGIG come from the germline V gene (reference sequence). As DNA, the CDR3 is TGTGCCTGGGGTGGAGGGGCCTACGAGCAGTACTTC. Translated: CAWGGGAYEQYF.

This chain connects TRBV18 to TRBJ2-5; D unresolved. Germline assignment: CDR1 KGHSH and CDR2 LQKENI. This CDR3 is 12 amino acids long. The ends were cut back, 3 bases at V and 5 bases at J, with 7 bases in the middle. CDR3 DNA sequence: TGTGCCAGCTCACCCACCGAGGAGACCCAGTACTTC. Protein sequence: CASSPTEETQYF.

This chain links TRBV28 with TRBJ1-2; no firm D call. Germline V gives CDR1 MDHEN, CDR2 SYDVKM. The CDR3 contains 12 residues. Trimming cost V 3 bases and J 3 bases, with 5 bases left between them. The CDR3 here is CASSLADYGYTF. CDR3 nucleotides: TGTGCCAGCAGTTTGGCCGACTATGGCTACACCTTC.